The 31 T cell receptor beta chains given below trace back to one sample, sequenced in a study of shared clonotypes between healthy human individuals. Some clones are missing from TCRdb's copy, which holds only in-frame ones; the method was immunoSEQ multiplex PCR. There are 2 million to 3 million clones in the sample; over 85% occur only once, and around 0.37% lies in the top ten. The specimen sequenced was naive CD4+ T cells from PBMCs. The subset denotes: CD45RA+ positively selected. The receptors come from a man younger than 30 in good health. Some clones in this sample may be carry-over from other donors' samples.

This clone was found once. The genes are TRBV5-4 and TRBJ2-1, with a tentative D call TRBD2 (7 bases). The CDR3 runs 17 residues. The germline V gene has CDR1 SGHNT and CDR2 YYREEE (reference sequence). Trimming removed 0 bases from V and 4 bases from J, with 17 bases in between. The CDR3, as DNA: TGTGCCAGCAGCTTGGAGCTCGGAGCGGGACAATACAATGAGCAGTTCTTC. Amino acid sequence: CASSLELGAGQYNEQFF.

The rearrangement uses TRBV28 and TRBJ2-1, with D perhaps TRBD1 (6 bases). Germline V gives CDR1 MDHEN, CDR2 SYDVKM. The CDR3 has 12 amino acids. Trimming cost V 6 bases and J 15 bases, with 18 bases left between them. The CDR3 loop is CASSLLDSMRFF. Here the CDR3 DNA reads TGTGCCAGCAGCCTATTGGACAGTATGAGGTTCTTC. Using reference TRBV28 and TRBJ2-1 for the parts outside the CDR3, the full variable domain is DVKVTQSSRYLVKRTGEKVFLECVQDMDHENMFWYRQDPGLGLRLIYFSYDVKMKEKGDIPEGYSVSREKKERFSLILESASTNQTSMYLCASSLLDSMRFFGPGTRLTVL.

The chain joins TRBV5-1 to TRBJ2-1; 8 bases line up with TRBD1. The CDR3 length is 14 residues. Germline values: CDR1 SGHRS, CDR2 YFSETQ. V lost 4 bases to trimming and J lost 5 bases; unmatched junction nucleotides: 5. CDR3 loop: CASSTGGPHNEQFF. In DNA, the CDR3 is TGCGCCAGCAGCACAGGGGGACCCCACAATGAGCAGTTCTTC.

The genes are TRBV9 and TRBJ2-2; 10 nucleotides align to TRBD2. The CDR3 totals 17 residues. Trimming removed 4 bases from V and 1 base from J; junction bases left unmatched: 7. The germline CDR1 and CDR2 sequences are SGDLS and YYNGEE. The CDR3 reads CASSPPGLARNTGELFF. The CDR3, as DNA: TGTGCCAGCAGCCCGCCGGGACTAGCGAGGAACACCGGGGAGCTGTTTTTT.

CDR3 sequence: CASSSPVLGNTEAFF. For the CDR3, the DNA is TGTGCCAGCAGCTCCCCTGTTCTTGGAAACACTGAAGCTTTCTTT. J is TRBJ1-1 and V is TRBV5-4; the D is unclear. Germline V gene data show CDR1 as SGHNT and CDR2 as YYREEE (reference sequence). CDR3 length: 15 residues. V lost 3 bases and J lost 2, with 14 bases in between.

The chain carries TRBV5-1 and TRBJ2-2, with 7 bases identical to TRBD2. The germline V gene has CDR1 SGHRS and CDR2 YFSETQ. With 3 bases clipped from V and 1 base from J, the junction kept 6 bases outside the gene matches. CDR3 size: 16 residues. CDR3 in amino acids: CASSYSGQENTGELFF. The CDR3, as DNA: TGCGCCAGCAGCTATAGCGGGCAGGAGAACACCGGGGAGCTGTTTTTT.

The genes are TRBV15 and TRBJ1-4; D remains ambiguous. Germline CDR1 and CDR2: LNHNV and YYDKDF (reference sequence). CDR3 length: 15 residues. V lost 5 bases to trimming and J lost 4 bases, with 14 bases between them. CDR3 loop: CATSEDGGYNEKLFF. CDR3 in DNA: TGTGCCACCAGCGAGGACGGAGGGTATAATGAAAAACTGTTTTTT.

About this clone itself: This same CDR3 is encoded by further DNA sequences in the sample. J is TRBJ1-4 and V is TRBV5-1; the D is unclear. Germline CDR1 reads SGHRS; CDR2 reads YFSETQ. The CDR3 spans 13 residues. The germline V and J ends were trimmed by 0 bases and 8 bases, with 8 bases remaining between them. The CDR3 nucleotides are TGCGCCAGCAGCTTGGGTTCGGGAGAAAAACTGTTTTTT. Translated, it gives CASSLGSGEKLFF.

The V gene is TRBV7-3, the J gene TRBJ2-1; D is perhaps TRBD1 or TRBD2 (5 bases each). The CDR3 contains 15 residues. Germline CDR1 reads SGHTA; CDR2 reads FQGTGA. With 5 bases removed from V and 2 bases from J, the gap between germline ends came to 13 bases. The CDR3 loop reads CASSPSGPPYNEQFF. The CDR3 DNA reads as TGTGCCAGCAGCCCCTCGGGACCACCCTACAATGAGCAGTTCTTC.

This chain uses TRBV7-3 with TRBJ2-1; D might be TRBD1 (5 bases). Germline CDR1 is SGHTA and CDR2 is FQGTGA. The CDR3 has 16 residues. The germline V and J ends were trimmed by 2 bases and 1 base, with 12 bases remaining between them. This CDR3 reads CASSLEGALSYNEQFF. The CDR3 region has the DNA TGTGCCAGCAGCTTAGAAGGGGCTCTTTCCTACAATGAGCAGTTCTTC.

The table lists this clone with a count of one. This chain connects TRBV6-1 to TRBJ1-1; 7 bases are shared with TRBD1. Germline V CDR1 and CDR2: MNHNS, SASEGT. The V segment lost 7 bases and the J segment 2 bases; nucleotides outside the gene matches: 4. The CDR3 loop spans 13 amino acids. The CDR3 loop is CASITGVNTEAFF. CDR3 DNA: TGTGCCAGCATAACAGGGGTCAACACTGAAGCTTTCTTT.

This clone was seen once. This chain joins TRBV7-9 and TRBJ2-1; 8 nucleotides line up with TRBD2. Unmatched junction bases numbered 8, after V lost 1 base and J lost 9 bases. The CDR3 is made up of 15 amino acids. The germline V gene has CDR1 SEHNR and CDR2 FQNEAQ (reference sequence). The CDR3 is CASSLGGLAGLEQFF. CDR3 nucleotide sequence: TGTGCCAGCAGCTTAGGAGGGCTAGCGGGTCTTGAGCAGTTCTTC.

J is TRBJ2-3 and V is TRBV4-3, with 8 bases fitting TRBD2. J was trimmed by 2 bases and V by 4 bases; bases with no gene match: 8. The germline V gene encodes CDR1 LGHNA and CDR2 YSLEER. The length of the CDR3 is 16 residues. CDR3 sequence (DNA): TGCGCCAGCAGCCGCGAAACTAGCGGATACACAGATACGCAGTATTTT. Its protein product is CASSRETSGYTDTQYF.

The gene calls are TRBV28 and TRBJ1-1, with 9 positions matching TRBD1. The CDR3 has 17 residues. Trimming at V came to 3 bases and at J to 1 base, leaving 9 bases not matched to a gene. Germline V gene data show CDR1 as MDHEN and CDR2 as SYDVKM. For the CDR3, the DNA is TGTGCCAGCAGTTTGCAGCTGGGACAGGGTCGGAACACTGAAGCTTTCTTT. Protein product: CASSLQLGQGRNTEAFF. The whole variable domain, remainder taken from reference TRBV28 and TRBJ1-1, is DVKVTQSSRYLVKRTGEKVFLECVQDMDHENMFWYRQDPGLGLRLIYFSYDVKMKEKGDIPEGYSVSREKKERFSLILESASTNQTSMYLCASSLQLGQGRNTEAFFGQGTRLTVV.

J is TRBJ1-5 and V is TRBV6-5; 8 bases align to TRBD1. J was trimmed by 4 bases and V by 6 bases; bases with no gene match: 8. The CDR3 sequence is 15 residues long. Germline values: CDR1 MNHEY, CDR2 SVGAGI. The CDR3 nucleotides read TGTGCCAGCAGACCAAACCGGGACAGGAATCAGCCCCAGCATTTT. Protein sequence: CASRPNRDRNQPQHF.

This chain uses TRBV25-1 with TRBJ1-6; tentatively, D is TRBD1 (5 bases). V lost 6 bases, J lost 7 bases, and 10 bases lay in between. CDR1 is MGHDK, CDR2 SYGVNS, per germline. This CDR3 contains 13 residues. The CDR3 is CASSGTGNSPLHF. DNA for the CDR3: TGTGCCAGCAGCGGGACGGGAAATTCACCCCTCCACTTT.

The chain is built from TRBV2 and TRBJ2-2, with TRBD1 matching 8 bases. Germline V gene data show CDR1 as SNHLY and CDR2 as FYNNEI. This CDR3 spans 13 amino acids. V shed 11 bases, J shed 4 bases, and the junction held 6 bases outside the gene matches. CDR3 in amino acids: CAGRQGPTGELFF. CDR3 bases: TGTGCCGGGCGACAGGGGCCCACCGGGGAGCTGTTTTTT.

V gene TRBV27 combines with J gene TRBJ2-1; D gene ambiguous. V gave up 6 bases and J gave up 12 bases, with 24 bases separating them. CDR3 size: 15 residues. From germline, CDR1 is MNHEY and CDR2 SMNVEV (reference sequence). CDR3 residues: CASRPYAASSIGQFF. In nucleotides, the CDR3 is TGTGCCAGCAGACCTTACGCGGCAAGCTCAATAGGGCAGTTCTTC.

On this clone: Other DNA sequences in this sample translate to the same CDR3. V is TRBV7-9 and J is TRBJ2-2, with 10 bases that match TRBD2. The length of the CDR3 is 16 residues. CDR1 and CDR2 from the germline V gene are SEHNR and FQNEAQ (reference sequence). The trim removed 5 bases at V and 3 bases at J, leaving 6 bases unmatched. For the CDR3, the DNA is TGTGCCAGCAGCCTAGGAGCGGGAGGGGACACCGGGGAGCTGTTTTTT. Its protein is CASSLGAGGDTGELFF.

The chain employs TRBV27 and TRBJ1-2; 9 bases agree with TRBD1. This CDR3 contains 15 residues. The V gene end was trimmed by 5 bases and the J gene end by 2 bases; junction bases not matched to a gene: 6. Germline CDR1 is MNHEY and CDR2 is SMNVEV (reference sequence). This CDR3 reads CASSRTGTGNYGYTF. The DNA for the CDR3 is TGTGCCAGCAGTCGCACCGGGACAGGGAACTATGGCTACACCTTC.

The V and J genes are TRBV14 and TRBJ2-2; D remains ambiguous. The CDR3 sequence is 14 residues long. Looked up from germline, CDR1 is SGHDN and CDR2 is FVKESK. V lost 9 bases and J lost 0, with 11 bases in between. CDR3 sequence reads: CASRLDSNTGELFF. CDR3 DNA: TGTGCCAGTCGACTTGATTCGAACACCGGGGAGCTGTTTTTT.

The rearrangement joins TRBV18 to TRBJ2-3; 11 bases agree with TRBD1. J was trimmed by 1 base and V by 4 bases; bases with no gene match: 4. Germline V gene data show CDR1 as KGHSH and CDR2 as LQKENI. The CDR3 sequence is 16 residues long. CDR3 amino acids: CASSRRDRGGTDTQYF. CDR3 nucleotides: TGTGCCAGCTCACGACGGGACAGGGGGGGCACAGATACGCAGTATTTT.

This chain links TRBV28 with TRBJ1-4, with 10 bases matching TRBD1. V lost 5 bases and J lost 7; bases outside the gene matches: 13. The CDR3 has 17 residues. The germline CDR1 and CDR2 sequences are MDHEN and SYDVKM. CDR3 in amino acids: CASSPTGTGVRGEKLFF. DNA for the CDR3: TGTGCCAGCAGTCCCACCGGGACAGGGGTTCGTGGTGAAAAACTGTTTTTT.

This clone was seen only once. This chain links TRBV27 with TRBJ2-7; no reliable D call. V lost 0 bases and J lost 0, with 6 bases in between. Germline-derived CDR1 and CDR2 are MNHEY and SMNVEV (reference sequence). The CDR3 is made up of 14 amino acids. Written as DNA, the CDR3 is TGTGCCAGCAGTTTATCGATCGCCTCCTACGAGCAGTACTTC. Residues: CASSLSIASYEQYF.

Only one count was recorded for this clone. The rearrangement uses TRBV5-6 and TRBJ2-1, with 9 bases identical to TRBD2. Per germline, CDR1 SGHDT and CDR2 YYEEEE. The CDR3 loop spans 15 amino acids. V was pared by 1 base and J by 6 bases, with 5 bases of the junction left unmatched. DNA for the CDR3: TGTGCCAGCAGCTTGTTAGCGGGAGTTGGCAATGAGCAGTTCTTC. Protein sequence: CASSLLAGVGNEQFF.

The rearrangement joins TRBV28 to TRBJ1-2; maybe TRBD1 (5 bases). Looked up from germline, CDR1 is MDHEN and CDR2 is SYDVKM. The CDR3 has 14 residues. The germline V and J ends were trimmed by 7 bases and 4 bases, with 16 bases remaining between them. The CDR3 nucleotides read TGTGCCAGCAAAGATCAGGGAAGCACCTATGGCTACACCTTC. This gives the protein CASKDQGSTYGYTF.

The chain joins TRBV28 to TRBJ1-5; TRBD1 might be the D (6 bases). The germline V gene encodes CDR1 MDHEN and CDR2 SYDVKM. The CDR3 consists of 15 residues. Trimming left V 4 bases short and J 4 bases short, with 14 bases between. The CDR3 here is CASSWQGRGNQPQHF. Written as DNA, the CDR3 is TGTGCCAGCAGTTGGCAGGGGCGTGGTAATCAGCCCCAGCATTTT.

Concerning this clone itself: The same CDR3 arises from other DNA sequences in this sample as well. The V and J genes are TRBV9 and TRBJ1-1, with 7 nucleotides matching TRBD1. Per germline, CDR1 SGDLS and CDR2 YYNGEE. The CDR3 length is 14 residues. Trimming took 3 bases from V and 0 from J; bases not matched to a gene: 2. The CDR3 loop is CASSGQGVNTEAFF. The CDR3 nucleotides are TGTGCCAGCAGCGGACAGGGAGTGAACACTGAAGCTTTCTTT. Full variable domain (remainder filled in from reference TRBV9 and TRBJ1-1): DSGVTQTPKHLITATGQRVTLRCSPRSGDLSVYWYQQSLDQGLQFLIQYYNGEERAKGNILERFSAQQFPDLHSELNLSSLELGDSALYFCASSGQGVNTEAFFGQGTRLTVV.

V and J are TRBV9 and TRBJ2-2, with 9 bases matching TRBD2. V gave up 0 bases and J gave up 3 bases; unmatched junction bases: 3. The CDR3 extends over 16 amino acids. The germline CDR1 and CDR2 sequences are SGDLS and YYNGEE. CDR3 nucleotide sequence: TGTGCCAGCAGCGTAGTGGTAGCGGGAGACACCGGGGAGCTGTTTTTT. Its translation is CASSVVVAGDTGELFF.

CDR3 bases: TGTGCCAGCTCACCACCGGGACTAGCGGGAGGATCGGATACGCAGTATTTT. Protein sequence: CASSPPGLAGGSDTQYF. V and J are TRBV18 and TRBJ2-3; 15 bases agree with TRBD2. Trimming cost V 0 bases and J 6 bases; bases outside gene matches: 4. Germline V gives CDR1 KGHSH, CDR2 LQKENI. The length of the CDR3 is 17 residues.

This chain's CDR3 is CAWSPEAGRGETQYF. In DNA, the CDR3 is TGTGCCTGGAGCCCGGAGGCGGGCCGCGGGGAGACCCAGTACTTC. This chain joins TRBV30 and TRBJ2-5; possibly TRBD2 for D (5 bases). Germline V lookup: CDR1 GTSNPN, CDR2 SVGIG (reference sequence). Trimming stripped 3 bases from V and 5 bases from J, with 19 bases between. This CDR3 spans 15 amino acids. Drawing the rest from reference TRBV30 and TRBJ2-5, the complete variable domain is SQTIHQWPATLVQPVGSPLSLECTVEGTSNPNLYWYRQAAGRGLQLLFYSVGIGQISSEVPQNLSASRPQDRQFILSSKKLLLSDSGFYLCAWSPEAGRGETQYFGPGTRLLVL.